These 8 T cell receptor beta chains were sequenced from one sample in a study of T-cell memory formation after mild COVID-19. From the 5' RACE reads, TCRdb called clonotypes with MiXCR, one entry per CDR3 protein. This repertoire shows roughly 480,000 distinct CDR3 sequences, roughly 25% found once; its top ten account for approximately 12%. Sequenced input: PBMCs or a T cell subset sorted from them (not recorded which). These receptors were collected from an adult woman who had mild COVID-19 (a few samples of this study predate the infection). Cell type and time point are not known.

This clonotype has a handful of counts. The J gene is TRBJ2-1, the V gene TRBV20-1, with TRBD2 as a possible D gene (5 bases). Germline values: CDR1 DFQATT, CDR2 SNEGSKA (reference sequence). V lost 0 bases and J 0 bases, leaving 9 bases between the germline ends. CDR3 length: 15 residues. The CDR3 spells CSARESGSSYNEQFF. The CDR3 bases are TGCAGTGCTAGAGAATCGGGGAGCTCCTACAATGAGCAGTTCTTC.

This chain connects TRBV11-2 to TRBJ2-1; D is unclear. Trimming took 0 bases from V and 3 from J, leaving 9 bases between them. This CDR3 region has 15 residues. The germline V gene encodes CDR1 SGHAT and CDR2 FQNNGV. The CDR3 is CASSLDLGNYNEQFF. The CDR3 DNA reads TGTGCCAGCAGCTTAGATCTGGGCAACTACAATGAGCAGTTCTTC.

The chain has TRBV7-9 and TRBJ2-3, with D unresolved. V dropped 0 bases and J dropped 12 bases, with 7 bases sitting between them. Germline V gene data show CDR1 as SEHNR and CDR2 as FQNEAQ (reference sequence). The CDR3 covers 11 residues. CDR3 nucleotide sequence: TGTGCCAGCAGCTTAGCATTCTACCAGTATTTT. This translates into CASSLAFYQYF.

The chain has TRBV10-3 and TRBJ1-2, with no clear D. This CDR3 region has 12 residues. The V and J ends lost 4 bases and 7 bases respectively, with 10 bases between them. The germline V gene has CDR1 ENHRY and CDR2 SYGVKD. CDR3 residues: CAISVALSGYTF. In DNA, the CDR3 is TGTGCCATCAGTGTAGCTCTCTCTGGCTACACCTTC.

The table lists this clonotype with a few counts. The J gene is TRBJ1-1, the V gene TRBV5-4; possibly TRBD1 for D (6 bases). The germline V gene has CDR1 SGHNT and CDR2 YYREEE (reference sequence). The CDR3 sequence is 15 residues long. The V and J ends lost 2 bases and 3 bases respectively, with 14 bases between them. The CDR3 is CASSFNGGAYTEAFF. CDR3 coding DNA: TGTGCCAGCAGCTTCAATGGGGGCGCGTACACTGAAGCTTTCTTT.

The gene calls are TRBV6-6 and TRBJ2-5; tentatively, D is TRBD2 (7 bases). This CDR3 has 16 residues. V was pared by 1 base and J by 1 base, with 13 bases between. Germline lookup yields CDR1 MNHNY and CDR2 SVGAGI (reference sequence). The CDR3 is CASSYLLGGGQETQYF. In DNA form, the CDR3 reads TGTGCCAGCAGTTACTTATTGGGAGGGGGCCAAGAGACCCAGTACTTC.

This clonotype showed up just a few times. The gene calls are TRBV5-1 and TRBJ2-1; D gene unclear. This CDR3 comprises 13 residues. Looked up from germline, CDR1 is SGHRS and CDR2 is YFSETQ. V was shortened by 0 bases and J by 11 bases, with 12 bases between the two germline ends. The CDR3 spells CASSLEPAAKQFF. CDR3 sequence (DNA): TGCGCCAGCAGCTTGGAGCCGGCTGCAAAGCAGTTCTTC.

This sequence joins TRBV3-1 and TRBJ2-3, with TRBD2 identical over 10 bases. Germline CDR1 reads LGHDT; CDR2 reads YNNKEL (reference sequence). There are 16 residues in the CDR3. V lost 6 bases and J lost 6; bases outside the gene matches: 12. CDR3 amino acids: CASRFRTSGGLDTQYF. Here the CDR3 DNA reads TGTGCCAGCAGGTTCAGGACTAGCGGAGGACTTGATACGCAGTATTTT.